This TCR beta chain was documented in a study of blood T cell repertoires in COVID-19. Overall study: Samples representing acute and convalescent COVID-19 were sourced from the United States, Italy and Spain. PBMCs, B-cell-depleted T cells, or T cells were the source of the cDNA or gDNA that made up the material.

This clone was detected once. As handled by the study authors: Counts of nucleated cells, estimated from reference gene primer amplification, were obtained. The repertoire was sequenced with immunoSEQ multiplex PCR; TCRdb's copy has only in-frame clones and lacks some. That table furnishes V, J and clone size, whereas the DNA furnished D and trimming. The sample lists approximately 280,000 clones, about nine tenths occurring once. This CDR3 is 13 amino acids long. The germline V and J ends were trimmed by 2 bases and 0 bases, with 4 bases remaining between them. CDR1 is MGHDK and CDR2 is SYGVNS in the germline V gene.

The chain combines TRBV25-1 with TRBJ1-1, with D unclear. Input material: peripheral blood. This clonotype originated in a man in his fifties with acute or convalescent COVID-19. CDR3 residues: CASSEPMNTEAFF. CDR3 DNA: TGTGCCAGCAGTGAACCCATGAACACTGAAGCTTTCTTT. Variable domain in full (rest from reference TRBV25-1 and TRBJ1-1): EADIYQTPRYLVIGTGKKITLECSQTMGHDKMYWYQQDPGMELHLIHYSYGVNSTEKGDLSSESTVSRIRTEHFPLTLESARPSHTSQYLCASSEPMNTEAFFGQGTRLTVV.